This is a list of T cell receptor beta chains from one sample in a study of regulatory T cells in long-lasting Graves disease. Each CDR3 protein gets one entry after TCRdb re-called the multiplex PCR reads with MiXCR. The sample lists about 470,000 distinct CDR3 sequences; roughly 21% were seen once. Sequenced here: peripheral blood mononuclear cells (PBMCs), sampled when the disease was refractory, from a patient treated with antithyroid drugs. These receptors all stem from a female donor with Graves disease. Both conserved end residues are part of each CDR3. Fields, in order: V gene, D gene, J gene, clone size, CDR3 protein, CDR3 DNA. The D gene is left open where the match is weak. Size values are once, few and many counts, or a class for expanded clones, and some rows have none.

TRBV7-2	TRBD2	TRBJ2-7	once	CASSSSAGASTYEQYF	TGTGCCAGCAGCTCTTCAGCGGGAGCTTCCACCTACGAGCAGTACTTC
TRBV27	TRBD2	TRBJ2-1	few	CASSDRLAGFSWVHEQFF	TGTGCCAGCAGTGACAGACTAGCGGGATTCTCGTGGGTTCATGAGCAGTTCTTC
TRBV7-2	NA	TRBJ1-2	many	CASSRDTVTGYTF	TGTGCCAGCAGCCGAGACACAGTAACTGGCTACACCTTC
TRBV28	TRBD1	TRBJ1-5	many	CASNPLGQGNDQPQHF	TGTGCCAGCAATCCCCTGGGACAGGGGAACGATCAGCCCCAGCATTTT
TRBV27	TRBD1	TRBJ1-6	NA	CASSAPGQGYSPLHF	TGTGCCAGCAGCGCCCCGGGACAGGGCTATTCACCCCTCCACTTT
TRBV28	TRBD2	TRBJ2-3	few	CASSLGSGRTDTQYF	TGTGCCAGCAGTTTAGGTAGCGGGCGCACAGATACGCAGTATTTT
TRBV30	NA	TRBJ2-7	NA	CAWSSGTPYEQYF	TGTGCCTGGAGTTCCGGGACCCCCTACGAGCAGTACTTC
TRBV7-9	NA	TRBJ1-2	few	CASSFEEHGYTF	TGTGCCAGCAGCTTCGAGGAACATGGCTACACCTTC
TRBV10-3	NA	TRBJ1-1	many	CANSGLPNTEAFF	TGTGCCAATTCGGGACTCCCGAACACTGAAGCTTTCTTT
TRBV6-2/TRBV6-3	TRBD2	TRBJ2-7	NA	CASSILAGVRGEQYF	TGTGCCAGCAGTATCCTCGCGGGAGTCCGAGGCGAGCAGTACTTC
TRBV30	NA	TRBJ1-1	NA	CAWSPSGHHLQRTEAFF	TGTGCCTGGAGTCCTTCGGGACACCACCTACAACGTACTGAAGCTTTCTTT
TRBV6-2/TRBV6-3	TRBD1	TRBJ1-2	NA	CASNMGGQESYGYTF	TGTGCCAGCAACATGGGGGGACAGGAGAGCTATGGCTACACCTTC
TRBV7-2	NA	TRBJ2-5	many	CASSGTGTTQETQYF	TGTGCCAGCAGCGGTACCGGGACAACCCAAGAGACCCAGTACTTC
TRBV6-5	NA	TRBJ2-7	many	CASSYSSMQFSYEQYF	TGTGCCAGCAGTTACTCTAGTATGCAGTTCAGTTACGAGCAGTACTTC
TRBV28	TRBD1	TRBJ1-1	many	CASRREAGGQGNTEAFF	TGTGCCAGCAGGCGGGAGGCGGGCGGACAGGGGAACACTGAAGCTTTCTTT
TRBV11-2	NA	TRBJ2-1	few	CASSLEGRLNEQFF	TGTGCCAGCAGCTTAGAAGGTAGACTCAATGAGCAGTTCTTC
TRBV9	TRBD2	TRBJ2-7	NA	CASSVGAREVIYEQYF	TGTGCCAGCAGCGTAGGGGCGCGGGAGGTGATTTACGAGCAGTACTTC
TRBV29-1	NA	TRBJ1-1	NA	CSAGILGTEAFF	TGCAGCGCCGGGATACTAGGCACTGAAGCTTTCTTT
TRBV5-1	TRBD1	TRBJ1-1	many	CASSLTTGDTEAFF	TGCGCCAGCAGCCTCACTACAGGGGACACTGAAGCTTTCTTT
TRBV28	NA	TRBJ1-4	many	CASSFLGRGDEKLFF	TGTGCCAGCAGCTTTCTGGGGAGGGGAGACGAAAAACTGTTTTTT
TRBV7-2	NA	TRBJ2-7	NA	CASNPTSGPSYEQYF	TGTGCCAGCAATCCTACCTCGGGACCTTCTTACGAGCAGTACTTC
TRBV28	NA	TRBJ2-3	NA	CASSPPGSDTDTQYF	TGTGCCAGCAGCCCTCCCGGTAGCGACACAGATACGCAGTATTTT
TRBV19	NA	TRBJ1-1	NA	CASSISGADTEAFF	TGTGCCAGTAGTATTTCGGGGGCAGATACTGAAGCTTTCTTT
TRBV28	TRBD1	TRBJ2-7	many	CASSSGQPYEQYF	TGTGCCAGCAGTTCGGGACAGCCCTACGAGCAGTACTTC
TRBV7-9	NA	TRBJ1-1	NA	CASFAPGNTEAFF	TGTGCCAGCTTCGCCCCGGGGAACACTGAAGCTTTCTTT
TRBV7-8	TRBD1	TRBJ1-3	once	CASSSRQGLGNTIYF	TGTGCCAGCAGCTCACGACAGGGTTTAGGAAACACCATATATTTT
TRBV19	NA	TRBJ2-7	NA	CASSIGPATSSYEQYF	TGTGCCAGTAGTATAGGGCCAGCCACCAGCTCCTACGAGCAGTACTTC
TRBV28	NA	TRBJ1-1	many	CASSGGQENTEAFF	TGTGCCAGCAGTGGGGGGCAGGAGAACACTGAAGCTTTCTTT
TRBV5-1	NA	TRBJ1-2	many	CASSFFPLQGYTF	TGCGCCAGCAGCTTCTTCCCCCTCCAGGGCTACACCTTC
TRBV11-2	NA	TRBJ2-1	NA	CASSLAPSSSYNEQFF	TGTGCCAGCAGCTTAGCCCCTTCGAGCTCCTACAATGAGCAGTTCTTC
TRBV29-1	NA	TRBJ1-2	many	CSVSDPDRRDYGYTF	TGCAGCGTTAGTGACCCGGACCGGAGGGACTATGGCTACACCTTC
TRBV12-3/TRBV12-4	NA	TRBJ2-2	many	CASTYLARNTGELFF	TGTGCCAGCACTTACCTAGCGCGGAACACCGGGGAGCTGTTTTTT
TRBV9	NA	TRBJ1-5	NA	CASSVGPGSNQPQHF	TGTGCCAGCAGCGTAGGACCGGGCAGCAATCAGCCCCAGCATTTT
TRBV30	NA	TRBJ2-5	NA	CAWSQGIIPETQYF	TGTGCCTGGAGCCAAGGGATTATTCCGGAGACCCAGTACTTC
TRBV20-1	TRBD2	TRBJ2-1	NA	CSARGPQRELLNLEQFF	TGCAGTGCTAGAGGACCCCAGCGGGAGCTCCTAAATCTGGAGCAGTTCTTC
TRBV12-3/TRBV12-4	NA	TRBJ1-5	many	CASSRGGQPQHF	TGTGCCAGCAGCCGCGGAGGGCAGCCCCAGCATTTT
TRBV12-3/TRBV12-4	NA	TRBJ2-3	NA	CASSLINTQYF	TGTGCCAGCAGTTTAATAAATACGCAGTATTTT
TRBV18	TRBD1	TRBJ2-1	NA	CASSRQGYNEQFF	TGTGCCAGCTCACGACAGGGGTACAATGAGCAGTTCTTC
TRBV9	NA	TRBJ2-4	NA	CASSAGRGNNIQYF	TGTGCCAGCAGCGCGGGACGGGGAAATAACATTCAGTACTTC
TRBV7-8	NA	TRBJ2-7	many	CASSLGQSGYEQYF	TGTGCCAGCAGCCTAGGACAGTCCGGCTACGAGCAGTACTTC
TRBV19	NA	TRBJ1-2	NA	CASRSGDGYTF	TGTGCCAGTCGGAGCGGGGATGGCTACACCTTC
TRBV2	TRBD1	TRBJ2-5	many	CASSVWGPGTGEETQYF	TGTGCCAGCAGTGTTTGGGGTCCCGGGACAGGGGAAGAGACCCAGTACTTC
TRBV28	TRBD2	TRBJ2-2	many	CASSSPLGRGSGELFF	TGTGCCAGCAGTTCCCCTCTCGGGAGGGGGTCCGGGGAGCTGTTTTTT
TRBV7-9	NA	TRBJ1-4	many	CASTPEEKLFF	TGTGCCAGCACCCCGGAAGAAAAACTGTTTTTT
TRBV7-9	TRBD1	TRBJ2-5	NA	CASSLFVLREWDREETQYF	TGTGCCAGCAGCTTATTTGTTCTGAGGGAGTGGGACAGGGAGGAGACCCAGTACTTC
TRBV6-1	NA	TRBJ2-7	few	CACSRVPYEQYF	TGTGCCTGCTCAAGGGTCCCCTACGAGCAGTACTTC
TRBV7-2	NA	TRBJ1-4	few	CASSLAENEKLFF	TGTGCCAGCAGCTTAGCGGAGAATGAAAAACTGTTTTTT
TRBV6-2/TRBV6-3	NA	TRBJ2-7	NA	CASSDLSQGRSYEQYF	TGTGCCAGCAGCGATCTCTCTCAGGGCAGGTCCTACGAGCAGTACTTC
TRBV19	NA	TRBJ1-1	once	CASISYRSNTEAFF	TGTGCCAGTATTTCATACAGGTCGAACACTGAAGCTTTCTTT
TRBV5-1	NA	TRBJ2-6	NA	CASSFSYAGWRDGANVLTF	TGCGCCAGCAGCTTTTCCTACGCAGGGTGGAGAGATGGGGCCAACGTCCTGACTTTC
TRBV7-6	TRBD1	TRBJ1-6	NA	CASKDRARGSPLHF	TGTGCCAGCAAAGACAGGGCCCGGGGTTCACCCCTCCACTTT